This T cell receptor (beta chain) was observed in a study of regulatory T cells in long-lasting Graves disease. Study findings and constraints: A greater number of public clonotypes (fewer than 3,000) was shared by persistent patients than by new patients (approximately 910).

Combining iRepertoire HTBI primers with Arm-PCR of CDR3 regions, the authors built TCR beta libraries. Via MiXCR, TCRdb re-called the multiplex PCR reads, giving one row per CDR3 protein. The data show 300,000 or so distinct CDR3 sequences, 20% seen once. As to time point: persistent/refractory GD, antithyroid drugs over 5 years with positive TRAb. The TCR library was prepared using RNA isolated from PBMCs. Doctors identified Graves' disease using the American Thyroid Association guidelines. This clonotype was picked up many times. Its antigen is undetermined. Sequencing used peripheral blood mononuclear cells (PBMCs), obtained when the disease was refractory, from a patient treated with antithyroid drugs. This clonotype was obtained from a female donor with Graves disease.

CDR3 region: CASSITHTGELFF. The CDR3 DNA reads TGTGCCAGTAGTATAACCCACACCGGGGAGCTGTTTTTT. The chain couples TRBV19 to TRBJ2-2; D not certain. Trimming cost V 2 bases and J 3 bases, with 4 bases left between them. Germline V lookup: CDR1 LNHDA, CDR2 SQIVND (reference sequence). There are 13 residues in the CDR3. Using reference TRBV19 and TRBJ2-2 for the parts outside the CDR3, the full variable domain is DGGITQSPKYLFRKEGQNVTLSCEQNLNHDAMYWYRQDPGQGLRLIYYSQIVNDFQKGDIAEGYSVSREKKESFPLTVTSAQKNPTAFYLCASSITHTGELFFGEGSRLTVL.